The entry below gives a single T cell receptor (beta chain) sequence along with its context. The CDR3 runs 15 residues. Trimming stripped 3 bases from V and 2 bases from J, with 17 bases between. The germline gives CDR1 SQVTM, CDR2 ANQGSEA. This specimen comes from a study of human T cells and chemical hapten exposure. Turning to the study itself: DPC at 0.01% went onto the upper back in patch tests, read at 6 days.

As the library was built, unique molecular identifiers were attached to individual cDNA molecules. TCRdb called the RACE reads again in MiXCR, with one record for every CDR3 protein. The repertoire holds about 84,000 distinct CDR3 sequences, with about 10% as singletons. Time point: patch test 2, 6 weeks after DPC sensitization. As for treatment: therapeutic diphenylcyclopropenone sensitization with weekly scalp DPC. The chain carries TRBV29-1 and TRBJ2-7; D is perhaps TRBD1 (6 bases). The input for sequencing was whole blood, taken in connection with sensitization to the hapten diphenylcyclopropenone (DPC). The receptor was derived from a woman between 45 and 60 years old with alopecia areata. Some clones in this sample may be carry-over from other donors' samples. CDR3 region: CSVEGRAGATYEQYF. For the CDR3, the DNA is TGCAGCGTTGAGGGTAGGGCAGGGGCTACCTACGAGCAGTACTTC.